Reported below is one T cell receptor (beta chain). Its antigen remains unidentified. The entry originates in a study of T cell responses to AZD1222 COVID-19 vaccine. J was trimmed by 6 bases and V by 6 bases; bases with no gene match: 4. There are 13 residues in the CDR3. Germline values: CDR1 MNHEY, CDR2 SVGAGI. Generated by immunoSEQ multiplex PCR, the TCRdb table keeps only in-frame clones and is missing some. The data hold 80,000 or so clones, with about 90% observed a single time. Study-wide results and caveats: Most donors were white British and more were female, and clonal diversity was possibly underestimated. Repertoire collection took place solely once the T cell response had peaked.

The source material was peripheral blood, sampled on day 0 of AZD1222 vaccination. The TCR comes from an adult in good health. The V gene is TRBV6-5, the J gene TRBJ1-5; 8 bases align to TRBD1. DNA for the CDR3: TGTGCCAGCAGATCCACAGGGGGTCAGCCCCAGCATTTT. Translated, it gives CASRSTGGQPQHF.